These 12 T cell receptor beta chains came from one sample sequenced in a study of CD8+ T cells in alopecia areata. cDNA serving as the sequencing template came from extracted, reverse transcribed RNA. Measured with immunoSEQ multiplex PCR; TCRdb has only the in-frame clones, and not every one. The sample shows approximately 150,000 clones, around 71% of them seen only once. The material was CD8+ T cells sorted from blood, obtained at week 0. The source is a human donor with alopecia areata.

The CDR3 nucleotides are TGTGCCAGCTGGGGGGGACCTGGCGCCTACGAGCAGTACTTC. Its translation is CASWGGPGAYEQYF. The genes are TRBV6-5 and TRBJ2-7; 7 bases fit TRBD2. CDR1 and CDR2 from the germline V gene are MNHEY and SVGAGI. V was clipped by 8 bases and J by 2 bases; unmatched bases: 9. The length of the CDR3 is 14 residues.

Comment on this clone: This CDR3 is also generated by other DNA sequences in the sample. J is TRBJ2-1 and V is TRBV5-6; D unresolved. This CDR3 is built from 13 residues. Germline V gene lookup returns CDR1 SGHDT and CDR2 YYEEEE. V lost 0 bases to trimming and J lost 6 bases, with 7 bases between them. This chain's CDR3 is CASSLGSGNEQFF. The CDR3 DNA reads TGTGCCAGCAGCTTGGGGTCAGGCAATGAGCAGTTCTTC. The whole variable domain, remainder taken from reference TRBV5-6 and TRBJ2-1, is DAGVTQSPTHLIKTRGQQVTLRCSPKSGHDTVSWYQQALGQGPQFIFQYYEEEERQRGNFPDRFSGHQFPNYSSELNVNALLLGDSALYLCASSLGSGNEQFFGPGTRLTVL.

The rearrangement joins TRBV29-1 to TRBJ1-2, with D tentatively TRBD1 (6 bases). The CDR3 spans 13 residues. Germline lookup yields CDR1 SQVTM and CDR2 ANQGSEA. Trimming took off 6 bases at V and 6 bases at J, with 17 bases between the two ends. CDR3 protein: CSVPFGGTDGYTF. CDR3 DNA: TGCAGCGTGCCTTTTGGGGGCACGGATGGCTACACCTTC.

The genes are TRBV2 and TRBJ2-1, with D possibly TRBD1 on 5 matching bases. CDR3 length equals 14 residues. Per the germline V gene, CDR1 is SNHLY and CDR2 is FYNNEI. V was trimmed by 3 bases and J by 3 bases, leaving 9 bases between them. DNA of the CDR3: TGTGCCAGCAGTGAGATGACAGACTACAATGAGCAGTTCTTC. This codes for CASSEMTDYNEQFF.

J is TRBJ2-2 and V is TRBV29-1; tentative D call: TRBD1 (6 bases). The V gene lost 6 bases and the J gene lost 5 bases, with 13 bases spanning the gap. Germline loops: CDR1 SQVTM, CDR2 ANQGSEA. CDR3 length equals 13 residues. The CDR3 DNA is TGCAGCGTATGGGATGACAGGACCGGGGAGCTGTTTTTT. Its protein product is CSVWDDRTGELFF.

This rearrangement joins TRBV7-9 to TRBJ2-1, with 8 positions matching TRBD1. Trimming removed 5 bases from V and 9 bases from J; junction bases left unmatched: 6. The germline V gene has CDR1 SEHNR and CDR2 FQNEAQ (reference sequence). CDR3 size: 13 residues. CDR3 region: CASSNAGGPEQFF. The CDR3 coding sequence is TGTGCCAGCAGCAACGCAGGGGGCCCTGAGCAGTTCTTC.

This clone turned up a few times. V and J are TRBV21-1 and TRBJ2-3; the D call TRBD1 from the table was never checked on the DNA. TRBV21-1 is flagged as a pseudogene. The CDR3 has 15 residues. CDR3: CASSRLDRSTDTQYF. The CDR3 DNA reads as TGTGCCAGCAGCCGACTCGACAGAAGCACAGATACGCAGTATTTT.

This clone turned up a few times. This chain uses TRBV5-4 with TRBJ2-7, with a weak D call TRBD2 (5 bases). The CDR3 extends over 16 amino acids. Germline assignment: CDR1 SGHNT and CDR2 YYREEE (reference sequence). V lost 3 bases to trimming and J lost 3 bases, with 19 bases between them. The CDR3 is CASSSYGTAGDYEQYF. The CDR3 bases are TGTGCCAGCAGCTCTTACGGCACGGCCGGGGACTACGAGCAGTACTTC.

The rearrangement joins TRBV2 to TRBJ2-7, with D uncertain. V gave up 6 bases and J gave up 0 bases, with 9 bases separating them. Germline V gene data show CDR1 as SNHLY and CDR2 as FYNNEI. The length of the CDR3 is 13 residues. The CDR3 nucleotides are TGTGCCAGCAGACCCGTTGCCTCCTACGAGCAGTACTTC. Its translation: CASRPVASYEQYF.

This clone was detected only a few times. The gene calls are TRBV5-1 and TRBJ2-4; D is possibly TRBD1 (6 bases). Trimming left V 9 bases short and J 0 bases short, with 13 bases between. Germline V lookup: CDR1 SGHRS, CDR2 YFSETQ. This CDR3 region has 14 residues. CDR3 nucleotide sequence: TGCGCCAAAACAGGGCCTTTAGCCAAAAACATTCAGTACTTC. Residues: CAKTGPLAKNIQYF.

This chain connects TRBV27 to TRBJ2-1; D is possibly TRBD2 (6 bases). This CDR3 is built from 15 residues. Germline CDR1 and CDR2: MNHEY and SMNVEV (reference sequence). Trimming left V 7 bases short and J 1 base short, with 14 bases between. The DNA of the CDR3 is TGTGCCAGCACCGAACCGGGGAGGTCCTACAATGAGCAGTTCTTC. This encodes CASTEPGRSYNEQFF.

The chain has TRBV30 and TRBJ2-1, with D perhaps TRBD1 (6 bases). The germline V and J ends were trimmed by 5 bases and 5 bases, with 16 bases remaining between them. This CDR3 comprises 14 residues. Germline values: CDR1 GTSNPN, CDR2 SVGIG (reference sequence). For the CDR3, the DNA is TGTGCCTGGTACCCTAGGGGGTTCGACAATGAGCAGTTCTTC. This gives the protein CAWYPRGFDNEQFF.